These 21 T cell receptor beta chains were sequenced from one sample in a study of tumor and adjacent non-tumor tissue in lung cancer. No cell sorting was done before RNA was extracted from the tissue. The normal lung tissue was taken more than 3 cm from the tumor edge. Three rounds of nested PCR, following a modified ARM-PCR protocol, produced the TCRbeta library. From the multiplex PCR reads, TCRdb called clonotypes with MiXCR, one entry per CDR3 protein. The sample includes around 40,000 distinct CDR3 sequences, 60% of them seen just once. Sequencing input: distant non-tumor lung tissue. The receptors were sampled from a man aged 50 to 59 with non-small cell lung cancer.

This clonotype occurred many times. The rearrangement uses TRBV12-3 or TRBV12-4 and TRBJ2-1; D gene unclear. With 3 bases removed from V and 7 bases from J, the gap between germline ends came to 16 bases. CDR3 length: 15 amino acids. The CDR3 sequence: CASSFSRPPRNEQFF. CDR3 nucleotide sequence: TGTGCCAGCAGTTTCTCCAGGCCTCCGAGGAATGAGCAGTTCTTC.

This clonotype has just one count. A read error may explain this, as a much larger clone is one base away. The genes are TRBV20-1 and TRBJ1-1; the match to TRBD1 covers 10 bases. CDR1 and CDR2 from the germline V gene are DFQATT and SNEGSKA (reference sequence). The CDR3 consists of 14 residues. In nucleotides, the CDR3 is TGCAGTTCTAGAAGACAGGGGGCCAACACTGAAGCTTTCTTT. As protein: CSSRRQGANTEAFF.

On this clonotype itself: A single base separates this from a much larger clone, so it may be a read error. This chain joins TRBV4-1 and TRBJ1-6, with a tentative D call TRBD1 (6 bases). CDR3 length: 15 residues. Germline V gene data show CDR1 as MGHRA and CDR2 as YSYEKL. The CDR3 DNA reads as TGCGCCAGCATCCAAGTGGGCAGGGGCAATTCACCCCTCCACTTT. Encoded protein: CASIQVGRGNSPLHF.

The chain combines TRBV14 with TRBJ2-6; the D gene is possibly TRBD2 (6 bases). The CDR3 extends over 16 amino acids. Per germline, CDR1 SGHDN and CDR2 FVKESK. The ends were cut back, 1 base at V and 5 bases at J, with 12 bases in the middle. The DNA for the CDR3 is TGTGCCAGCAGCCAAGGGGGGGTACTCTGGGCCAACGTCCTGACTTTC. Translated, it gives CASSQGGVLWANVLTF.

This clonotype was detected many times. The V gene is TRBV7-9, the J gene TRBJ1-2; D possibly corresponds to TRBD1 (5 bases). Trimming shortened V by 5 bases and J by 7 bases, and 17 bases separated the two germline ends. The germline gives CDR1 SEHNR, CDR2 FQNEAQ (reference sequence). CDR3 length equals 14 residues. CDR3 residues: CASSAGAGRVGYTF. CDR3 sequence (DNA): TGTGCCAGCAGCGCGGGCGCGGGGCGAGTTGGCTACACCTTC.

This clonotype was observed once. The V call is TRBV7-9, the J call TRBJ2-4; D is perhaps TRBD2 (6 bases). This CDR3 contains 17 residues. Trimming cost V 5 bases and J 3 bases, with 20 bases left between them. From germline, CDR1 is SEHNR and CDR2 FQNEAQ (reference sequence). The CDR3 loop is CASSPVLGTDSKNIQYF. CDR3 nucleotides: TGTGCCAGCAGCCCCGTTCTGGGGACTGATAGCAAAAACATTCAGTACTTC.

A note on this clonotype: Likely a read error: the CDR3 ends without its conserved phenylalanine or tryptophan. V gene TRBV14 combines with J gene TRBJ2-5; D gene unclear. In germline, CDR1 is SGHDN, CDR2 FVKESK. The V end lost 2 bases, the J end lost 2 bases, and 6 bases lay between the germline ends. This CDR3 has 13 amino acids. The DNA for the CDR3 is TGTGCCAGCAGCCAAAATAGTCAAGAGACCCAGTACTCC. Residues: CASSQNSQETQYS.

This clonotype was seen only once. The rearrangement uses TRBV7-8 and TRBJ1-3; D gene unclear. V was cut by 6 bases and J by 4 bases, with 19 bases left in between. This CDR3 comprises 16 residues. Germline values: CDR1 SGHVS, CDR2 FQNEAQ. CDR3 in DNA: TGTGCCAGCAGTGTTGCCGCCTCGGTTAGCGGAAACACCATATATTTT. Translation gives CASSVAASVSGNTIYF.

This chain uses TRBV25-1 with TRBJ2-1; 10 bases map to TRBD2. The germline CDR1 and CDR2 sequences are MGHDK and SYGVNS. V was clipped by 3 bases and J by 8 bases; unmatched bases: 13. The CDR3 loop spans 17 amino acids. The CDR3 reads CASSETPSSGGADEQFF. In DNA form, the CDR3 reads TGTGCCAGCAGTGAGACCCCTAGCAGCGGGGGGGCAGATGAGCAGTTCTTC.

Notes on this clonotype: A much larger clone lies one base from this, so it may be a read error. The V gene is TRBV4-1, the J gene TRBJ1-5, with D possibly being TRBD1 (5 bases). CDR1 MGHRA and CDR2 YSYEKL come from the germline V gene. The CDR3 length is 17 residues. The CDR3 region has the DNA TGCGCCAGCAGCCAAGATGGGCAGGGCCCACCCAATCAGCTCCAGCATTTT. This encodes CASSQDGQGPPNQLQHF.

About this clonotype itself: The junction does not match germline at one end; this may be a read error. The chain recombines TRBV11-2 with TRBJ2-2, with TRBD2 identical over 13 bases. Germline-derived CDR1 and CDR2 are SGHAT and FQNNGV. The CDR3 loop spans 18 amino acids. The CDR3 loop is CARSLEGGTSGKTGELFF. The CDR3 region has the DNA TGTGCCAGGAGCTTAGAGGGGGGGACTAGCGGGAAGACCGGGGAGCTGTTTTTT.

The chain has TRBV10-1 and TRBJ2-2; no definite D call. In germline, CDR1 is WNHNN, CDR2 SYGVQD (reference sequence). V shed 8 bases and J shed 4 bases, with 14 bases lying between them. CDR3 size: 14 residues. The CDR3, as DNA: TGCGCCAGCGGTACATACGACATCACCGGGGAGCTGTTTTTT. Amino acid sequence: CASGTYDITGELFF.

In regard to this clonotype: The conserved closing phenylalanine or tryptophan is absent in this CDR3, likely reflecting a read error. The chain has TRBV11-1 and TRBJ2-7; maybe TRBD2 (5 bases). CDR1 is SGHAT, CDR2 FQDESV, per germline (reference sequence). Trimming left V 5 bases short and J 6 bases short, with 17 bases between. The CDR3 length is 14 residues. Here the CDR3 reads CASSTPAGRGEQYI. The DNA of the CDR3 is TGTGCCAGCAGCACACCGGCGGGCAGAGGCGAGCAGTACATC.

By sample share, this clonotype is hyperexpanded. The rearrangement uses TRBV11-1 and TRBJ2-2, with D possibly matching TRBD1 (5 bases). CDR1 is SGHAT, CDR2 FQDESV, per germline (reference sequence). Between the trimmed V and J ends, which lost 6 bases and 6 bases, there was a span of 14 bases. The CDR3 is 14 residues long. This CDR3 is CASSFQGRPGELFF. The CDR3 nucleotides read TGTGCCAGCAGTTTTCAGGGTCGGCCCGGGGAGCTGTTTTTT.

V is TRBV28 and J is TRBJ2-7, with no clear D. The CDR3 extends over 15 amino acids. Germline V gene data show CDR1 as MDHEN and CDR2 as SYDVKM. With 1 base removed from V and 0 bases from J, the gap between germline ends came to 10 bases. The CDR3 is CASSLYSTDSYEQYF. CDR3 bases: TGTGCCAGCAGTTTATACAGCACCGACTCCTACGAGCAGTACTTC.

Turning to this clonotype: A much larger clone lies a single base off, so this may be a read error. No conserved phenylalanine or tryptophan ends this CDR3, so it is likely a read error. The CDR3 protein is CAAAAMGDTEAFL. DNA of the CDR3: TGTGCCGCCGCCGCTATGGGGGACACTGAAGCTTTCCTT. This rearrangement joins TRBV10-3 to TRBJ1-1; weak D call: TRBD1 (5 bases). There are 13 residues in the CDR3. Trimming removed 11 bases from V and 3 bases from J, with 16 bases in between. CDR1 is ENHRY and CDR2 is SYGVKD in the germline V gene.

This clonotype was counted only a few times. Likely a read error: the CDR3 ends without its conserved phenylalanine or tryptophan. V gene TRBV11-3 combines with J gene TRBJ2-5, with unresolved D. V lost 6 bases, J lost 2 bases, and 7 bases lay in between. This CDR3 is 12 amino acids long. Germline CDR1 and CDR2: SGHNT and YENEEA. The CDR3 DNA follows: TGTGCCAGCAGTCTAAATCAAGAGACCCAGTACCTC. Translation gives CASSLNQETQYL.

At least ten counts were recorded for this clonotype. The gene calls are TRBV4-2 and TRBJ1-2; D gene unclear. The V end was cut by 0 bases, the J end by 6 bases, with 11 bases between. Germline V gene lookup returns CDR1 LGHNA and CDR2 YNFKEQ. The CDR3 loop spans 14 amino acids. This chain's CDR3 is CASSQDRDINGYTF. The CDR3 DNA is TGTGCCAGCAGCCAAGATAGAGACATTAATGGCTACACCTTC.

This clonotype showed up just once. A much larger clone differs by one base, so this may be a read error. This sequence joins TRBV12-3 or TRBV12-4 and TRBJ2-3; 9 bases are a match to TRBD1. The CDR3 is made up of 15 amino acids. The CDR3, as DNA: TGTGCCAGCAGTGGACAGGGGAGTAGCACAGATAAGCAGTATTTT. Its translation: CASSGQGSSTDKQYF.

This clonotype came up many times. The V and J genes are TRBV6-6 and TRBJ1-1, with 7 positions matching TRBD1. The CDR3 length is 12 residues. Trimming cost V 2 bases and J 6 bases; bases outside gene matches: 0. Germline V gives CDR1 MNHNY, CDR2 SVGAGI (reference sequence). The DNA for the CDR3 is TGTGCCAGCAGTTACGGACAGGCTGAAGCTTTCTTT. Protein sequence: CASSYGQAEAFF.

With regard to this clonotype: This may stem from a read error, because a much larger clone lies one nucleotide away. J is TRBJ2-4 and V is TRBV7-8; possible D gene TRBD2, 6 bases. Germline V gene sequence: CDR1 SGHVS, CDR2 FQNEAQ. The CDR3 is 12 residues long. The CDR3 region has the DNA TGTGCCATCAGCTTAGCGGAAAACATTCAGTACTTC. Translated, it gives CAISLAENIQYF. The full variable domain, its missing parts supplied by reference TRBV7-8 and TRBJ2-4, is GAGVSQSPRYKVAKRGQDVALRCDPISGHVSLFWYQQALGQGPEFLTYFQNEAQLDKSGLPSDRFFAERPEGSVSTLKIQRTQQEDSAVYLCAISLAENIQYFGAGTRLSVL.